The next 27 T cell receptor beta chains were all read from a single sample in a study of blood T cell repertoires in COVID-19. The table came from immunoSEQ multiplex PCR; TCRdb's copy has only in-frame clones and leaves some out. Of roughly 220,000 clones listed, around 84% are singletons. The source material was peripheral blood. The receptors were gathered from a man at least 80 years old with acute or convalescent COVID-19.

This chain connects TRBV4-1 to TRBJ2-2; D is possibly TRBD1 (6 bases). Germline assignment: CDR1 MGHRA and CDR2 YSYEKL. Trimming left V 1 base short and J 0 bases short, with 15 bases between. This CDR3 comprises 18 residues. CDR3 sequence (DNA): TGCGCCAGCAGCCAAGCACCCTCACAGGGAGCGAACACCGGGGAGCTGTTTTTT. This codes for CASSQAPSQGANTGELFF.

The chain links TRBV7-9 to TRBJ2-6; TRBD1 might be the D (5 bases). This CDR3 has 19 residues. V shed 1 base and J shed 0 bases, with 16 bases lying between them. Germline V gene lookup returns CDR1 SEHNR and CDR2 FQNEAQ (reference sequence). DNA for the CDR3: TGTGCCAGCAGCTTAGACGCTCGGGCAGGGTTCTCTGGGGCCAACGTCCTGACTTTC. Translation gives CASSLDARAGFSGANVLTF.

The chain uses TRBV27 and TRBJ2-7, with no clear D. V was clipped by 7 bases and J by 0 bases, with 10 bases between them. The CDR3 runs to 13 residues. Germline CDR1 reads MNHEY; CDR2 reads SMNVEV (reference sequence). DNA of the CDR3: TGTGCCAGCACATCCCTACGCTCCTACGAGCAGTACTTC. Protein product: CASTSLRSYEQYF.

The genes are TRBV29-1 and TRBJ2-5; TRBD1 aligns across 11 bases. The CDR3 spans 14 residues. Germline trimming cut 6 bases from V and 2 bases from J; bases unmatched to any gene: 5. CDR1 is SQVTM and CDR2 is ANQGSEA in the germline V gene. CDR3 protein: CSVRDRGRQETQYF. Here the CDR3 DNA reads TGCAGCGTCCGGGACAGGGGGAGACAAGAGACCCAGTACTTC.

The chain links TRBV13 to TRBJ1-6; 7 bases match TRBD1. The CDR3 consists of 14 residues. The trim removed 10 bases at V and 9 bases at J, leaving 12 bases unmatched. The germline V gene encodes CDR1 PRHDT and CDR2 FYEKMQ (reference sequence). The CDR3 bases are TGTGCCACCACCCTTAGACAGGGTGCTTCACCCCTCCACTTT. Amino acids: CATTLRQGASPLHF.

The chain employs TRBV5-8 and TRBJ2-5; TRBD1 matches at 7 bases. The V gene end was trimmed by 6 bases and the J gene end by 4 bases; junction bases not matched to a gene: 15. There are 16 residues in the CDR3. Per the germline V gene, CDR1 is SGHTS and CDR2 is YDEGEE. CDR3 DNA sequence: TGTGCCAGCACCGACTTTGTTGACTCAGGGGGAGAGACCCAGTACTTC. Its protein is CASTDFVDSGGETQYF.

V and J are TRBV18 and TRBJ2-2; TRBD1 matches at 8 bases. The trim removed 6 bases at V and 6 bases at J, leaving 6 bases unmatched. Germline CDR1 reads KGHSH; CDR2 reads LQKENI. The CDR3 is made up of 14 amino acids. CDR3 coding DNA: TGTGCCAGCTCCCCTAAGACAGGGGCCGGGGAGCTGTTTTTT. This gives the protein CASSPKTGAGELFF.

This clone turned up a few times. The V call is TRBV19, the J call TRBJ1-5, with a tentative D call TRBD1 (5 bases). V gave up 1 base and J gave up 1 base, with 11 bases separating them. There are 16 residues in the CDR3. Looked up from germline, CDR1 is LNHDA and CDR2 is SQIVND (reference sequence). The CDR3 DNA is TGTGCCAGTAGTATAGGTGCAGGGATGAGCAATCAGCCCCAGCATTTT. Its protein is CASSIGAGMSNQPQHF. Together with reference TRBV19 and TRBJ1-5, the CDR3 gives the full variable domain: DGGITQSPKYLFRKEGQNVTLSCEQNLNHDAMYWYRQDPGQGLRLIYYSQIVNDFQKGDIAEGYSVSREKKESFPLTVTSAQKNPTAFYLCASSIGAGMSNQPQHFGDGTRLSIL.

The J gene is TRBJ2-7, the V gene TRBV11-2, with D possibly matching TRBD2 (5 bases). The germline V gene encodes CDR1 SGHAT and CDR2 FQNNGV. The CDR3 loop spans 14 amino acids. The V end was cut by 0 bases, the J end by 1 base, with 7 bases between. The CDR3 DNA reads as TGTGCCAGCAGCTTAGAACTAGGGTCCTACGAGCAGTACTTC. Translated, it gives CASSLELGSYEQYF.

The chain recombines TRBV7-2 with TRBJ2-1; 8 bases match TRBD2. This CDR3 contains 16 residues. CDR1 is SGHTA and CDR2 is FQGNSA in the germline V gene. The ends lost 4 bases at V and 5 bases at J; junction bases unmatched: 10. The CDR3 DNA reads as TGTGCCAGCAGCTGGGGGGGACTAGATCGTGACAATGAGCAGTTCTTC. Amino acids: CASSWGGLDRDNEQFF.

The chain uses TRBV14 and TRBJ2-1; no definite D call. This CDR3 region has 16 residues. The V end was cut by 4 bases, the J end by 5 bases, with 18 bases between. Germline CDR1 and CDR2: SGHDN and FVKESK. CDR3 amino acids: CASSLRQQQLNNEQFF. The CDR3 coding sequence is TGTGCCAGCAGCCTACGTCAACAGCAATTAAACAATGAGCAGTTCTTC.

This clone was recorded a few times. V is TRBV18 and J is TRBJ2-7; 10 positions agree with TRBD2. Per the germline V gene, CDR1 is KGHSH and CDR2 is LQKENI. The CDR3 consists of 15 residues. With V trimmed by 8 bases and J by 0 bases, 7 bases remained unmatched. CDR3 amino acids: CASREAGGSSYEQYF. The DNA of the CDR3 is TGTGCCAGCCGAGAAGCGGGAGGGAGCTCCTACGAGCAGTACTTC.

CDR3 protein: CASSPRGQGANYGYTF. CDR3 in DNA: TGTGCCAGCAGCCCTAGGGGACAGGGAGCTAACTATGGCTACACCTTC. J is TRBJ1-2 and V is TRBV6-2 or TRBV6-3; TRBD1 matches at 9 bases. V lost 6 bases and J lost 0; bases outside the gene matches: 8. The CDR3 totals 16 residues. CDR1 is MNHEY, CDR2 SVGEGT, per germline.

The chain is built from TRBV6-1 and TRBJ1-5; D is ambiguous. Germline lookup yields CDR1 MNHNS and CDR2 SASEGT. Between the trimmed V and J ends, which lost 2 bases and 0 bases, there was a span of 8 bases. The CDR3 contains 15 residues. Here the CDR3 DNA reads TGTGCCAGCAGTGAACCAGTTAATAGCAATCAGCCCCAGCATTTT. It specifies CASSEPVNSNQPQHF.

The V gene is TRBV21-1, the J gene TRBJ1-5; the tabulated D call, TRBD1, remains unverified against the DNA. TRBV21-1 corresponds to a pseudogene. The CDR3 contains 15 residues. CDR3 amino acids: CASLSDRGVWQPQHF. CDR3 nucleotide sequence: TGTGCCAGCCTTTCGGACAGGGGTGTTTGGCAGCCCCAGCATTTT.

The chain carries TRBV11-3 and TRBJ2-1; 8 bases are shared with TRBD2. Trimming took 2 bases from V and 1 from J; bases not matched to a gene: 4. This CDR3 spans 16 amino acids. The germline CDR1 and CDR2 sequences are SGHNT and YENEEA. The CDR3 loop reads CASSLLAGSSYNEQFF. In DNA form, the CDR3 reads TGTGCCAGCAGCTTATTAGCGGGATCTTCCTACAATGAGCAGTTCTTC.

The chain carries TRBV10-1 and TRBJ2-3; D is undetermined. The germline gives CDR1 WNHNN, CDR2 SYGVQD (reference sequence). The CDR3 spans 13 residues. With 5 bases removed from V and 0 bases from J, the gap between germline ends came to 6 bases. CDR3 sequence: CASSSISTDTQYF. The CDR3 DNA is TGCGCCAGCAGTTCTATAAGCACAGATACGCAGTATTTT.

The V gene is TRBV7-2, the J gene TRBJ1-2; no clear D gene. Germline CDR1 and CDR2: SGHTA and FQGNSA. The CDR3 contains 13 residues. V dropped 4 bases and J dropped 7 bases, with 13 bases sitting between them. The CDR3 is CASSSDPRSGYTF. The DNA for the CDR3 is TGTGCCAGCAGCTCAGATCCACGCTCTGGCTACACCTTC.

CDR3 residues: CASSLAGGGDTQYF. CDR3 DNA sequence: TGCGCCAGCAGCCTAGCGGGAGGTGGAGATACGCAGTATTTT. The rearrangement links TRBV4-3 to TRBJ2-3; TRBD2 aligns across 10 bases. CDR1 LGHNA and CDR2 YSLEER come from the germline V gene. V dropped 4 bases and J dropped 5; count of bases not matched to a gene: 3. The CDR3 is 14 residues long.

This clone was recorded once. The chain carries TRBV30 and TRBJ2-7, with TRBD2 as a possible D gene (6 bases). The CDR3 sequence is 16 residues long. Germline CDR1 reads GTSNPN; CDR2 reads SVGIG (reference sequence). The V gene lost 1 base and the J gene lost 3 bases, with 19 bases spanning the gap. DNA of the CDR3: TGTGCCTGGAGTGCCGGGGGATGGGGGAGGAACTACGAGCAGTACTTC. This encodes CAWSAGGWGRNYEQYF.

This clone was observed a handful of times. The CDR3 region has the DNA TGTGCCAGTAGCCCAGAATACGGGACAGGGACCACTCTACGAGGGGCCGGGGAGCTGTTTTTT. Protein sequence: CASSPEYGTGTTLRGAGELFF. The gene calls are TRBV19 and TRBJ2-2; 9 bases match TRBD1. Germline CDR1 reads LNHDA; CDR2 reads SQIVND (reference sequence). V shed 6 bases and J 6 bases; nucleotides not matched to a gene: 26. CDR3 size: 21 residues. Variable domain in full (rest from reference TRBV19 and TRBJ2-2): DGGITQSPKYLFRKEGQNVTLSCEQNLNHDAMYWYRQDPGQGLRLIYYSQIVNDFQKGDIAEGYSVSREKKESFPLTVTSAQKNPTAFYLCASSPEYGTGTTLRGAGELFFGEGSRLTVL.

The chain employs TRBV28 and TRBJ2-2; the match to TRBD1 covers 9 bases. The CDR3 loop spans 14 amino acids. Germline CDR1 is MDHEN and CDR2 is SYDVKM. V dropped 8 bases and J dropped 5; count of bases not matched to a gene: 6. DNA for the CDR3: TGTGCCAGCTACCGGGACAGGGTTACCGGGGAGCTGTTTTTT. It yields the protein CASYRDRVTGELFF.

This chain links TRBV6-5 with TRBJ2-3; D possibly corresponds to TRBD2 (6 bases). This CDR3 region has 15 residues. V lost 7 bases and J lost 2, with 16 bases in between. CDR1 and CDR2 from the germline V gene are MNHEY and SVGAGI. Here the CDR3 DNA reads TGTGCCAGCAATAAGCGGGCTAGCGCCACAGATACGCAGTATTTT. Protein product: CASNKRASATDTQYF.

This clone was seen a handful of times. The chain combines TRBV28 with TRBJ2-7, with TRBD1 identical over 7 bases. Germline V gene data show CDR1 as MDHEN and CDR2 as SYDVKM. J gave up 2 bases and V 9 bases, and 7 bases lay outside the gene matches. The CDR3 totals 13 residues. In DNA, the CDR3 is TGTGCCAGGTTTGGACAGGAGGCCTACGAGCAGTACTTC. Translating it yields CARFGQEAYEQYF.

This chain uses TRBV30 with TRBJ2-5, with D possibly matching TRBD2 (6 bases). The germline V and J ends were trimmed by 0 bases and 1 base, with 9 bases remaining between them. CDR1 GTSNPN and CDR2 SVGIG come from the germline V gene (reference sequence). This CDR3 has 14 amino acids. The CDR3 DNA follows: TGTGCCTGGAGTGTAATGGGGGGCCAAGAGACCCAGTACTTC. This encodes CAWSVMGGQETQYF.

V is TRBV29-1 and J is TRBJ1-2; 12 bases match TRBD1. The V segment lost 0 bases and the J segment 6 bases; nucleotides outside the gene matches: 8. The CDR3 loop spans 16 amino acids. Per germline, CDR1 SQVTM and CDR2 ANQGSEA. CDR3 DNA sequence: TGCAGCGTTGAAGATCCGAGGGACAGGGGGCTTGATGGCTACACCTTC. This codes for CSVEDPRDRGLDGYTF.

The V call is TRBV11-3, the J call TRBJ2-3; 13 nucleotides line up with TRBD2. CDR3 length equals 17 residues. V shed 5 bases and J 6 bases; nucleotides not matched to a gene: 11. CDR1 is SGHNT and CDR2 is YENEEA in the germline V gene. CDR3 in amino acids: CASSRTAGLAGRDTQYF. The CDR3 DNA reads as TGTGCCAGCAGCCGTACCGCGGGACTAGCGGGACGGGATACGCAGTATTTT.